The 30 T cell receptor beta chains reported below all come from one sample, sequenced in a study of control samples from healthy donors and cancer patients. Here immunoSEQ multiplex PCR was the method, and the copy in TCRdb shows in-frame clones only, minus some. Of 150,000 or so clones listed, 85% to 90% were seen once; the top ten hold 9.5% to 15%. The sample comprised blood. The receptors here all came from a man between 25 and 39 years old in good health.

This clone was counted once. This rearrangement joins TRBV7-3 to TRBJ1-1; D is ambiguous. V lost 3 bases to trimming and J lost 1 base, with 6 bases between them. The CDR3 length is 13 residues. Germline assignment: CDR1 SGHTA and CDR2 FQGTGA. The CDR3 loop is CASSFDGNTEAFF. Written as DNA, the CDR3 is TGTGCCAGCAGCTTTGATGGGAACACTGAAGCTTTCTTT.

The chain carries TRBV11-2 and TRBJ1-6; 8 bases line up with TRBD1. The CDR3 covers 16 residues. Germline lookup yields CDR1 SGHAT and CDR2 FQNNGV. Trimming took 5 bases from V and 7 from J; bases not matched to a gene: 10. The CDR3 is CASSVAGTGRNSPLHF. The CDR3 region has the DNA TGTGCCAGCAGCGTAGCAGGGACAGGTCGAAATTCACCCCTCCACTTT.

The V gene is TRBV15, the J gene TRBJ2-1; 7 positions match TRBD2. The CDR3 length is 11 residues. CDR1 is LNHNV and CDR2 is YYDKDF in the germline V gene (reference sequence). J was trimmed by 16 bases and V by 5 bases; bases with no gene match: 8. The CDR3 nucleotides are TGTGCCACCAGCGGGGGGGAGAAGCTTTTCTTC. Its protein product is CATSGGEKLFF.

The chain employs TRBV3-1 (or the pseudogene TRBV3-2) and TRBJ1-3; D possibly corresponds to TRBD1 (5 bases). CDR1 and CDR2 (germline): LGHDT, YNNKEL (reference sequence). V lost 0 bases to trimming and J lost 7 bases, with 13 bases between them. The CDR3 extends over 15 amino acids. CDR3 protein: CASSQDRGVGNTIYF. CDR3 coding DNA: TGTGCCAGCAGCCAAGATCGGGGGGTGGGGAACACCATATATTTT.

V and J are TRBV18 and TRBJ1-2; maybe TRBD1 (5 bases). Germline V lookup: CDR1 KGHSH, CDR2 LQKENI. CDR3 length equals 13 residues. V lost 6 bases, J lost 0 bases, and 8 bases lay in between. CDR3 sequence reads: CASSPGPNYGYTF. CDR3 bases: TGTGCCAGCTCCCCGGGACCTAACTATGGCTACACCTTC.

This sequence joins TRBV2 and TRBJ1-5; D unclear. Deletions cut 6 bases from V and 3 bases from J, with 9 bases between. The CDR3 contains 13 residues. CDR1 is SNHLY and CDR2 is FYNNEI in the germline V gene. In DNA, the CDR3 is TGTGCCAGCAGGCTTGAGCCCAATCAGCCCCAGCATTTT. Amino acids: CASRLEPNQPQHF. The entire variable domain, with the rest obtained from reference TRBV2 and TRBJ1-5, is as follows: EPEVTQTPSHQVTQMGQEVILRCVPISNHLYFYWYRQILGQKVEFLVSFYNNEISEKSEIFDDQFSVERPDGSNFTLKIRSTKLEDSAMYFCASRLEPNQPQHFGDGTRLSIL.

The rearrangement joins TRBV30 to TRBJ1-5; D is uncertain. The germline gives CDR1 GTSNPN, CDR2 SVGIG (reference sequence). Trimming took 0 bases from V and 3 from J, leaving 3 bases between them. The CDR3 runs 12 residues. CDR3 DNA: TGTGCCTGGAGTGTCACCAATCAGCCCCAGCATTTT. Amino acid sequence: CAWSVTNQPQHF.

The rearrangement joins TRBV5-6 to TRBJ2-1; 9 positions match TRBD1. The CDR3 contains 15 residues. V gave up 5 bases and J gave up 0 bases; unmatched junction bases: 3. Germline CDR1 is SGHDT and CDR2 is YYEEEE. CDR3 coding DNA: TGTGCCAGCAGAGGGGGACAGGGCTCCTACAATGAGCAGTTCTTC. Protein: CASRGGQGSYNEQFF.

A note on this clone: Compared with germline, one end of the junction differs, possibly owing to a read error. This chain links TRBV18 with TRBJ2-7; tentative D call: TRBD1 (6 bases). This CDR3 has 15 residues. Germline V CDR1 and CDR2: KGHSH, LQKENI. The CDR3 loop is CASSPRARGSHEQYF. In DNA form, the CDR3 reads TGTGCCAGCTCACCACGGGCCAGGGGCTCCCACGAGCAGTACTTC.

The J gene is TRBJ2-5, the V gene TRBV25-1, with TRBD2 identical over 13 bases. The CDR3 totals 17 residues. Germline CDR1 MGHDK, CDR2 SYGVNS. The ends lost 3 bases at V and 2 bases at J; junction bases unmatched: 6. The CDR3 here is CASSEGRTSGSQETQYF. The CDR3 bases are TGTGCCAGCAGTGAGGGGAGGACTAGCGGGAGTCAAGAGACCCAGTACTTC.

This clone was observed a handful of times. The rearrangement links TRBV28 to TRBJ1-2; D remains ambiguous. The germline CDR1 and CDR2 sequences are MDHEN and SYDVKM. This CDR3 has 11 amino acids. The V gene lost 4 bases and the J gene lost 5 bases, with 5 bases spanning the gap. DNA of the CDR3: TGTGCCAGCAGTTCGGCGTATGGCTACACCTTC. Amino acid sequence: CASSSAYGYTF.

The chain recombines TRBV18 with TRBJ2-5; possibly TRBD1 for D (6 bases). The V gene's germline CDR1 is KGHSH and CDR2 LQKENI. CDR3 length: 14 amino acids. Trimming pared 5 bases from V and 5 bases from J, leaving 15 bases between. CDR3 in DNA: TGTGCCAGCTCAGCTTACAGGGACGGGGAGACCCAGTACTTC. Encoded protein: CASSAYRDGETQYF. The variable domain in full, with the rest retrieved from reference TRBV18 and TRBJ2-5, is NAGVMQNPRHLVRRRGQEARLRCSPMKGHSHVYWYRQLPEEGLKFMVYLQKENIIDESGMPKERFSAEFPKEGPSILRIQQVVRGDSAAYFCASSAYRDGETQYFGPGTRLLVL.

The chain links TRBV6-4 to TRBJ1-5; D unclear. V lost 6 bases and J 1 base, leaving 10 bases between the germline ends. The germline V gene encodes CDR1 MRHNA and CDR2 SNTAGT. The CDR3 has 14 residues. The CDR3 nucleotides are TGTGCCAGCAGCCCCAGACCCAGCAATCAGCCCCAGCATTTT. Its protein is CASSPRPSNQPQHF.

The genes are TRBV9 and TRBJ1-6; TRBD1 is a possible D gene (5 bases). V lost 5 bases, J lost 10 bases, and 19 bases lay in between. The CDR3 runs 15 residues. The germline gives CDR1 SGDLS, CDR2 YYNGEE. The CDR3 sequence: CASRIDSQGESPLHF. In nucleotides, the CDR3 is TGTGCCAGCAGGATCGACAGTCAGGGAGAATCACCCCTCCACTTT.

The chain is built from TRBV7-2 and TRBJ2-6, with D maybe TRBD2 (6 bases). Deletions cut 1 base from V and 1 base from J, with 11 bases between. CDR1 and CDR2 (germline): SGHTA, FQGNSA. CDR3 length: 17 residues. The CDR3 sequence is CASSLEWGDSGANVLTF. CDR3 nucleotide sequence: TGTGCCAGCAGCTTAGAATGGGGGGATTCTGGGGCCAACGTCCTGACTTTC.

This sequence joins TRBV28 and TRBJ1-2; D gene ambiguous. V was shortened by 3 bases and J by 2 bases, with 10 bases between the two germline ends. The CDR3 totals 14 residues. CDR1 and CDR2 (germline): MDHEN, SYDVKM. CDR3 sequence (DNA): TGTGCCAGCAGTTTGGTGGAGCTCAACTATGGCTACACCTTC. This codes for CASSLVELNYGYTF.

J is TRBJ2-1 and V is TRBV5-8; 7 positions match TRBD1. Germline V CDR1 and CDR2: SGHTS, YDEGEE. The CDR3 covers 14 residues. V lost 3 bases to trimming and J lost 10 bases; unmatched junction nucleotides: 10. The DNA for the CDR3 is TGTGCCAGCAGCTCTCGACAGGGTATTGGGGAGCAGTTCTTC. Amino acid sequence: CASSSRQGIGEQFF.

The chain links TRBV5-5 to TRBJ2-2, with 8 bases matching TRBD2. The CDR3 extends over 16 amino acids. After removal of 2 bases from V and 4 bases from J, the junction contained 7 bases not matched to a gene. Germline V CDR1 and CDR2: SGHKS, YYEKEE (reference sequence). CDR3 sequence (DNA): TGTGCCAGCAGCTTTGACAGGCTAGCGGGCACCGGGGAGCTGTTTTTT. Residues: CASSFDRLAGTGELFF.

The rearrangement links TRBV6-5 to TRBJ2-1, with TRBD2 matching 11 bases. The CDR3 consists of 16 residues. CDR1 is MNHEY and CDR2 is SVGAGI in the germline V gene. Unmatched junction bases numbered 4, after V lost 1 base and J lost 5 bases. CDR3 coding DNA: TGTGCCAGCAGTTACTTCGGACTAGCGGGTAACAATGAGCAGTTCTTC. Translation gives CASSYFGLAGNNEQFF.

V is TRBV6-5 and J is TRBJ1-1; D is unclear. This CDR3 region has 14 residues. V was pared by 5 bases and J by 5 bases, with 15 bases between. CDR1 and CDR2 from the germline V gene are MNHEY and SVGAGI. CDR3 sequence: CASSIQHLGTEAFF. The CDR3 DNA reads TGTGCCAGCAGTATACAGCACCTGGGGACTGAAGCTTTCTTT.

The genes are TRBV6-5 and TRBJ1-2, with a tentative D call TRBD1 (6 bases). The germline V and J ends were trimmed by 6 bases and 4 bases, with 12 bases remaining between them. The CDR3 extends over 13 amino acids. Germline V gene sequence: CDR1 MNHEY, CDR2 SVGAGI. CDR3 sequence: CASSDTGFYGYTF. In DNA, the CDR3 is TGTGCCAGCAGCGATACAGGGTTCTATGGCTACACCTTC.

The rearrangement joins TRBV19 to TRBJ2-3; the match to TRBD2 covers 8 bases. CDR3 size: 15 residues. Germline loops: CDR1 LNHDA, CDR2 SQIVND (reference sequence). Trimming took 1 base from V and 4 from J; bases not matched to a gene: 4. DNA for the CDR3: TGTGCCAGTAGTATAGCCCATAGCGGGGCAGATACGCAGTATTTT. Translating gives CASSIAHSGADTQYF.

The chain couples TRBV15 to TRBJ2-7, with D possibly TRBD1 on 7 matching bases. Germline V gene data show CDR1 as LNHNV and CDR2 as YYDKDF (reference sequence). Trimming pared 1 base from V and 3 bases from J, leaving 13 bases between. The CDR3 runs to 15 residues. CDR3 nucleotide sequence: TGTGCCACCAGCAGAGGACAGGGACTGGACTACGAGCAGTACTTC. This sequence encodes CATSRGQGLDYEQYF.

V and J are TRBV7-9 and TRBJ2-5; D not certain. Deletions cut 1 base from V and 1 base from J, with 10 bases between. The germline gives CDR1 SEHNR, CDR2 FQNEAQ (reference sequence). CDR3 length: 15 residues. CDR3 residues: CASSLVPTVQETQYF. Written as DNA, the CDR3 is TGTGCCAGCAGCTTAGTCCCAACAGTCCAAGAGACCCAGTACTTC.

The CDR3 loop reads CASSRGPRAEAFF. The CDR3 DNA follows: TGTGCCAGCTCACGAGGACCTAGGGCTGAAGCTTTCTTT. The rearrangement uses TRBV18 and TRBJ1-1; D not certain. Deletions cut 4 bases from V and 6 bases from J, with 12 bases between. This CDR3 has 13 amino acids. Germline loops: CDR1 KGHSH, CDR2 LQKENI. Looking up the rest from reference TRBV18 and TRBJ1-1 gives the full variable domain: NAGVMQNPRHLVRRRGQEARLRCSPMKGHSHVYWYRQLPEEGLKFMVYLQKENIIDESGMPKERFSAEFPKEGPSILRIQQVVRGDSAAYFCASSRGPRAEAFFGQGTRLTVV.

This chain connects TRBV19 to TRBJ1-5; a weak D match, TRBD1 (6 bases). The CDR3 totals 21 residues. V was trimmed by 3 bases and J by 0 bases, leaving 27 bases between them. Germline CDR1 LNHDA, CDR2 SQIVND (reference sequence). The CDR3: CASSIDPQAPDRPYSNQPQHF. CDR3 DNA sequence: TGTGCCAGTAGTATTGACCCCCAGGCCCCAGACAGGCCATATAGCAATCAGCCCCAGCATTTT.

The chain uses TRBV3-1 (or the pseudogene TRBV3-2) and TRBJ1-1; D gene uncertain. The germline V gene encodes CDR1 LGHDT and CDR2 YNNKEL (reference sequence). The CDR3 covers 13 residues. Trimming took off 4 bases at V and 6 bases at J, with 12 bases between the two ends. In DNA form, the CDR3 reads TGTGCCAGCAGCCGAACTAGAGGTGCTGAAGCTTTCTTT. Translated: CASSRTRGAEAFF.

The chain carries TRBV7-9 and TRBJ1-3; D not certain. The CDR3 length is 11 residues. CDR1 SEHNR and CDR2 FQNEAQ come from the germline V gene (reference sequence). Trimming pared 1 base from V and 8 bases from J, leaving 3 bases between. CDR3 residues: CASSLVDTIYF. CDR3 nucleotide sequence: TGTGCCAGCAGCTTAGTGGACACCATATATTTT.

The chain is built from TRBV2 and TRBJ2-5; 10 bases are shared with TRBD2. This CDR3 spans 14 amino acids. The germline V gene has CDR1 SNHLY and CDR2 FYNNEI. The ends lost 8 bases at V and 2 bases at J; junction bases unmatched: 5. CDR3 DNA: TGTGCCAGCTGGGGGGGACTAGCGCAAGAGACCCAGTACTTC. It encodes CASWGGLAQETQYF.

The chain recombines TRBV4-1 with TRBJ1-5; unclear D gene. Germline CDR1 MGHRA, CDR2 YSYEKL. The germline V and J ends were trimmed by 1 base and 1 base, with 14 bases remaining between them. The CDR3 runs to 17 residues. The CDR3 bases are TGCGCCAGCAGCCAAGCCAATTTCGGCATGAGCAATCAGCCCCAGCATTTT. Translation: CASSQANFGMSNQPQHF.